The entry below gives a single T cell receptor beta chain sequence along with its context. This clonotype has at least ten counts. What antigen it recognizes has not been identified. Nothing much larger sits one base from this clone, and base qualities are not available. From the germline V gene (reference sequence), CDR1 is DFQATT and CDR2 is SNEGSKA. V is pared back by 6 bases and J by 3 bases, with 18 bases lying between the germline termini. Measured from the cysteine to the phenylalanine, the CDR3 is 15 residues long. The CDR3 DNA has 45 bases and is translated from base 1. The library relied on 5' RACE. The sequencer was a NextSeq 500. To correct for sequencing error and PCR bias, the TCR library protocol tagged individual cDNA molecules with unique molecular identifiers. Both TCR alpha and beta chains were sequenced, and tight co-correlation was observed between alpha and beta sequence abundances in each sample. The original pipeline was this. V gene, J gene and CDR3 annotation of TCR sequences was performed with Decombinator V4. TCRs were defined as expanded if a significant change between any two time points was detected under a Poisson model with p below 0.0001. TCR abundances were normalised to the total number of TCRs sequenced per sample and were expressed as counts per million. MAIT TCRs were defined by TRAV1-2 paired with TRAJ12, TRAJ20 or TRAJ33, and iNKT TCRs by TRAV10 paired with TRAJ18. A search of VDJdb, accessed on 1 November 2021, was run for TCRs annotated to CMV, EBV and SARS-CoV-2, with TCRs annotated for multiple antigens excluded. In TCRdb, the public reads were trimmed at Q25 with fastp and aligned with MiXCR, with productive beta chains retained. CDR3 protein sequences are deduplicated, and each keeps its most common genes and DNA. The V and J calls shown here were made by TCRdb, not taken from the authors' results. This sample has about 69,000 distinct CDR3 sequences in its table, and 11% of those were observed once. In total, the top ten clones hold 4.5% to 7% of the sample.

This sample was included in a study of early T cells in non-severe SARS-CoV-2 infection (dated by TCRdb to the early 2020s). As for the study more broadly: Because TCR sequencing relied on bulk RNA taken from unsorted whole blood, pairing of alpha and beta chains was not possible. Study-level results and caveats: VDJdb matching was skewed toward anti-spike CD8 responses, so virus-specific expansions were likely underestimated and private and CD4 specificities were missed.

A case-control design nested within a healthcare worker cohort in London, UK, was used, with weekly nasopharyngeal swab PCR tests and blood sampling performed. Healthcare workers were enrolled in the week of the UK lockdown, from 23 to 31 March 2020, and were followed every week for up to roughly 16 weeks. The chain couples TRBV20-1 to TRBJ2-1; TRBD2 is a weak D gene call, 5 bases matching. The source was whole blood, collected at baseline. The source is an adult who was a healthcare worker with PCR-confirmed SARS-CoV-2 infection or an uninfected control (not recorded which). DNA sequence: TGCAGTGCCCATGCCCCTCGGGAAGTCTACAATGAGCAGTTCTTC. The resulting protein is CSAHAPREVYNEQFF.